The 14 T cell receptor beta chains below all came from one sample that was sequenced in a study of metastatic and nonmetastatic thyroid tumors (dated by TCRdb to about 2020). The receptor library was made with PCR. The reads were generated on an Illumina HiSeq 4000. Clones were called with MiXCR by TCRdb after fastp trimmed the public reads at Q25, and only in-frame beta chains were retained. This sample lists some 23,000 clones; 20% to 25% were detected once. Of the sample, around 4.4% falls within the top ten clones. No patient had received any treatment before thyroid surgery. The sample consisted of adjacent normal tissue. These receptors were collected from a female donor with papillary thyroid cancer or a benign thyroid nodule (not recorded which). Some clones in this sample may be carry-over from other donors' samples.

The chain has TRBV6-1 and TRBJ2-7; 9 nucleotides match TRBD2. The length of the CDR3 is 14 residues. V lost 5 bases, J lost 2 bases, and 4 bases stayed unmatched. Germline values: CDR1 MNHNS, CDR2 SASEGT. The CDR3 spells CASSRLAATYEQYF. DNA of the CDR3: TGTGCCAGCAGTAGACTAGCGGCCACCTACGAGCAGTACTTC.

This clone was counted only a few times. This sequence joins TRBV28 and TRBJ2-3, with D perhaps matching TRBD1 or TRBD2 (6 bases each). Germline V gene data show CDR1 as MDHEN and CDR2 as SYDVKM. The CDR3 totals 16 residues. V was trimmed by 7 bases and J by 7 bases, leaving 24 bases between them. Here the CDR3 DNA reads TGTGCCAGCACCGCCCGCGGGGACATGGGCCCATATACGCAGTATTTT. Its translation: CASTARGDMGPYTQYF.

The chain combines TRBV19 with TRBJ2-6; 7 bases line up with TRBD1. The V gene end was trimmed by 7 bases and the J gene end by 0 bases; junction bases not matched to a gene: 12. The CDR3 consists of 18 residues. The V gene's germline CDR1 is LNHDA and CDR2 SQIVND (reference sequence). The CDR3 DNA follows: TGTGCCAGTATTATCGTGGACAGGTTTCTCTCTGGGGCCAACGTCCTGACTTTC. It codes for CASIIVDRFLSGANVLTF.

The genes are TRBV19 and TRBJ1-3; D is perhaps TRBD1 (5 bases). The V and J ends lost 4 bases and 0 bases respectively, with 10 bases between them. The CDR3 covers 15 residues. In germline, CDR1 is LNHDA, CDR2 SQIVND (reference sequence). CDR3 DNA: TGTGCCAGTAGTAGCATGGACAACTCTGGAAACACCATATATTTT. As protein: CASSSMDNSGNTIYF.

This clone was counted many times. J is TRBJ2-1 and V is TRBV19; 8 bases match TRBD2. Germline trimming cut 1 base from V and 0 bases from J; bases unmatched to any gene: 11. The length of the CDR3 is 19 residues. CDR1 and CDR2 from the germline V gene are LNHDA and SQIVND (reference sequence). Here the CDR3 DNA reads TGTGCCAGTAGTATAGGATGGAGCGGGGGCCCCAGCTCCTACAATGAGCAGTTCTTC. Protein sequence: CASSIGWSGGPSSYNEQFF.

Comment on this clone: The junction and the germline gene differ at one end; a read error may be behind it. The CDR3 loop reads CACSETHSGSASYNDQFF. CDR3 nucleotide sequence: TGTGCCTGCAGTGAAACCCATAGCGGGAGCGCGTCCTACAATGACCAGTTCTTC. The rearrangement links TRBV2 to TRBJ2-1, with 9 bases identical to TRBD2. This CDR3 spans 18 amino acids. Per germline, CDR1 SNHLY and CDR2 FYNNEI.

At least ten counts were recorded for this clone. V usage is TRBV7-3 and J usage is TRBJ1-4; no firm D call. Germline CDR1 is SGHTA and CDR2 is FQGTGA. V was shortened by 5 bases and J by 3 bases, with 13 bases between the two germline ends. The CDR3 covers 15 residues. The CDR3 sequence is CASSPESSPNEKLFF. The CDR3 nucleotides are TGTGCCAGCAGCCCAGAGAGTAGTCCTAATGAAAAACTGTTTTTT.

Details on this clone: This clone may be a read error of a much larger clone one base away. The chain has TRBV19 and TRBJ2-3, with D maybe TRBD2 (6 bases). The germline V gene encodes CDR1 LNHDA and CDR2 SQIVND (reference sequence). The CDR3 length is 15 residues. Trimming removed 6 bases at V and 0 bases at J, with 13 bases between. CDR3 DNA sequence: TGTGCCAGTAGAACGCGGGAAACTAGCACAGATACGCAGTATTTT. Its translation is CASRTRETSTDTQYF.

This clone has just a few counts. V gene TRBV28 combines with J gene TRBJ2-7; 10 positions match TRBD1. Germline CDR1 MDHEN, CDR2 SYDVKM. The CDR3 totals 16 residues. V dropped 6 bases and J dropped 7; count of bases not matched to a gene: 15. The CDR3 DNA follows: TGTGCCAGCAGCAAAGATGGGACAGGGGCCCGGGGGGAGCAGTACTTC. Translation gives CASSKDGTGARGEQYF. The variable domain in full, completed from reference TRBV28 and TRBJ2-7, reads DVKVTQSSRYLVKRTGEKVFLECVQDMDHENMFWYRQDPGLGLRLIYFSYDVKMKEKGDIPEGYSVSREKKERFSLILESASTNQTSMYLCASSKDGTGARGEQYFGPGTRLTVT.

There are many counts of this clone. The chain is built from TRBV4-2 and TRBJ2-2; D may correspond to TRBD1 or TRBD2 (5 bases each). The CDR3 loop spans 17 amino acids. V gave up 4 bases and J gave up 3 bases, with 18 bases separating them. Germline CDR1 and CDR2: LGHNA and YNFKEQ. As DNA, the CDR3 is TGTGCCAGCAGCCCCGCCTGGGGACGTTCCGACACCGGGGAGCTGTTTTTT. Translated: CASSPAWGRSDTGELFF.

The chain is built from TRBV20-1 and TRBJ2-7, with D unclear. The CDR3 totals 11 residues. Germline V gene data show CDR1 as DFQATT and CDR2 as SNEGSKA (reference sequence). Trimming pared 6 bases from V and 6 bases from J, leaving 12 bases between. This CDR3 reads CSARLPSEQYF. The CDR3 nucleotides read TGCAGTGCCCGCCTCCCGTCCGAGCAGTACTTC.

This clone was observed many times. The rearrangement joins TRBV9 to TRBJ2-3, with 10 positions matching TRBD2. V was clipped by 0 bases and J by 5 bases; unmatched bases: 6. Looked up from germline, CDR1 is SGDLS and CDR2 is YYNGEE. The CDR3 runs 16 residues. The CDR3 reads CASSVAEREGVDTQYF. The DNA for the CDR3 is TGTGCCAGCAGCGTAGCGGAGCGGGAGGGAGTAGATACGCAGTATTTT. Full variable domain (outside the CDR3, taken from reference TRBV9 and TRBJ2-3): DSGVTQTPKHLITATGQRVTLRCSPRSGDLSVYWYQQSLDQGLQFLIQYYNGEERAKGNILERFSAQQFPDLHSELNLSSLELGDSALYFCASSVAEREGVDTQYFGPGTRLTVL.

In nucleotides, the CDR3 is TGTGCCAGCAGCACTATTAATACTGAAGCTTTCTTT. As protein: CASSTINTEAFF. The rearrangement links TRBV28 to TRBJ1-1; D remains unclear. The CDR3 is 12 amino acids. Deletions cut 6 bases from V and 5 bases from J, with 10 bases between. In germline, CDR1 is MDHEN, CDR2 SYDVKM.

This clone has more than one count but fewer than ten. The CDR3 nucleotides read TGCAGTGCTAGGAGGGGAGAGTCTTATAATTCACCCCTCCACTTT. Protein sequence: CSARRGESYNSPLHF. The gene calls are TRBV20-1 and TRBJ1-6; a weak D match, TRBD1 (5 bases). Trimming left V 3 bases short and J 4 bases short, with 13 bases between. The germline V gene has CDR1 DFQATT and CDR2 SNEGSKA (reference sequence). The CDR3 is made up of 15 amino acids.